The entry below describes one T cell receptor (beta chain). Its specificity is unknown. The trim removed 4 bases at V and 6 bases at J, leaving 5 bases unmatched. This CDR3 is built from 14 residues. CDR1 and CDR2 (germline): SGHRS, YFSETQ. This sample was included in a study of blood T cells in healthy people across ages. With a J-beta primer mix and a sample-barcoded 5' primer, a second PCR ran about 7 to 12 cycles. Using its own MiXCR run on the 5' RACE reads, TCRdb lists one record per CDR3 protein. The sample carries roughly 1,800,000 distinct CDR3 sequences, 49% recorded once. PBMCs, at least 6 million per sample, were isolated. Per individual sample, total RNA of at least 5.5 micrograms was extracted. General study results and limits: Age brought a roughly linear fall in TCR beta diversity measured per million T cells. Donors of long life had a larger count of naive CD4+ cells and greater diversity than aged donors.

This TCR came from a woman in her thirties or forties in good health. The rearrangement uses TRBV5-1 and TRBJ2-4, with 9 positions matching TRBD2. What was sequenced was blood. CDR3: CASSTGTSPNIQYF. The CDR3 DNA reads TGCGCCAGCAGCACCGGGACTAGCCCAAACATTCAGTACTTC.